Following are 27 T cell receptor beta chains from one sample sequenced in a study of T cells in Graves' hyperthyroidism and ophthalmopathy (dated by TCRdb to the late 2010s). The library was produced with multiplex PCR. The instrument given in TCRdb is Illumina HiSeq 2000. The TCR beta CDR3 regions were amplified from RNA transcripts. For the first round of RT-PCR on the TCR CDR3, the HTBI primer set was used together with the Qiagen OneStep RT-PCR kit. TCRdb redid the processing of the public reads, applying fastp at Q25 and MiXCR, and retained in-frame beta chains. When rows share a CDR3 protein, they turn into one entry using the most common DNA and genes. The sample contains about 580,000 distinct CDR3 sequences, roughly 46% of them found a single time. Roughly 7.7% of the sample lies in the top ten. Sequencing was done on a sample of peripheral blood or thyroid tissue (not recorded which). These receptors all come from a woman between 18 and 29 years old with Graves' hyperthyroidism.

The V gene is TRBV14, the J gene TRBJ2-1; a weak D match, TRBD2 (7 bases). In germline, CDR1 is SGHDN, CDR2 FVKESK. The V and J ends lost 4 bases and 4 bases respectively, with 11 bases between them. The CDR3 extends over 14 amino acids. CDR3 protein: CASSRAGTYNEQFF. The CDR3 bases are TGTGCCAGCAGCCGAGCGGGGACATACAATGAGCAGTTCTTC.

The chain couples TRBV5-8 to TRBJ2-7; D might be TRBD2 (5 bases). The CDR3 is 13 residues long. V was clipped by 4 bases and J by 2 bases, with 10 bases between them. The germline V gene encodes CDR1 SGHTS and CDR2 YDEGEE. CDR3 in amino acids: CASSPGKTYEQYF. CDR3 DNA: TGTGCCAGCAGCCCGGGGAAGACCTACGAGCAGTACTTC.

The CDR3 reads CACNPGQGVEQYF. The CDR3 nucleotides are TGTGCCTGCAATCCGGGACAGGGGGTCGAGCAGTACTTC. J is TRBJ2-7 and V is TRBV5-5; 11 bases are shared with TRBD1. V shed 10 bases and J 6 bases; nucleotides not matched to a gene: 9. The CDR3 runs 13 residues. Germline CDR1 SGHKS, CDR2 YYEKEE (reference sequence).

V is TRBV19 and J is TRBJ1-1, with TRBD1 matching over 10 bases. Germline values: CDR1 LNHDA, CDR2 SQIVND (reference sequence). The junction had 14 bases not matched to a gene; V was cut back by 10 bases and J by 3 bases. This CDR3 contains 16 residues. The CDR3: CATSGLGTGAYTEAFF. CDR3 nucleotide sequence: TGTGCCACCTCCGGGTTGGGGACAGGGGCCTACACTGAAGCTTTCTTT. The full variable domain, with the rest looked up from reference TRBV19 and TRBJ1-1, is DGGITQSPKYLFRKEGQNVTLSCEQNLNHDAMYWYRQDPGQGLRLIYYSQIVNDFQKGDIAEGYSVSREKKESFPLTVTSAQKNPTAFYLCATSGLGTGAYTEAFFGQGTRLTVV.

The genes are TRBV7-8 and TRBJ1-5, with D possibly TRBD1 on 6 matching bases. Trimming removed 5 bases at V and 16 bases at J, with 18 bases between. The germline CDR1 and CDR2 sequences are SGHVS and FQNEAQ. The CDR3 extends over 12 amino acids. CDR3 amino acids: CASSPVAGVVHF. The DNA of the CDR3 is TGTGCCAGCAGCCCCGTGGCAGGGGTAGTACATTTT.

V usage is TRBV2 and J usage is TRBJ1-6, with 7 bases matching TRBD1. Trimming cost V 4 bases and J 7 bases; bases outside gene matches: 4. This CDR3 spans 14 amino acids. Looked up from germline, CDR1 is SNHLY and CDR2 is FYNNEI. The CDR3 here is CASSGQGENSPLHF. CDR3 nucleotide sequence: TGTGCCAGCAGTGGACAGGGTGAGAATTCACCCCTCCACTTT.

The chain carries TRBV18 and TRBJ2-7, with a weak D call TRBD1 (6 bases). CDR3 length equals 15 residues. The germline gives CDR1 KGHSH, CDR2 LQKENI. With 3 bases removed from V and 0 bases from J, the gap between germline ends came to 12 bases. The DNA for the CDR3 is TGTGCCAGCTCACCTACTAAGGACAGCTCCTACGAGCAGTACTTC. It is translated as CASSPTKDSSYEQYF.

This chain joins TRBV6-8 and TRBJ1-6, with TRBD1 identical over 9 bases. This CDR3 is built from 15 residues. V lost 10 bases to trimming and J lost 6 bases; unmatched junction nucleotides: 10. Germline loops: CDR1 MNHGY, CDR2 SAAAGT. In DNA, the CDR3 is TGTGCCACCAGAATTGACAGGGGGAGTAATTCACCCCTCCACTTT. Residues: CATRIDRGSNSPLHF.

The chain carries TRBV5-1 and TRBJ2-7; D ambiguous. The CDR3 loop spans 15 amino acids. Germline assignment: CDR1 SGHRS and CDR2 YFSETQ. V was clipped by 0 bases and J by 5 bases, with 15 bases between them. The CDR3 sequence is CASSLGQLGYNEQYF. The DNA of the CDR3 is TGCGCCAGCAGCTTGGGACAACTGGGATACAACGAGCAGTACTTC. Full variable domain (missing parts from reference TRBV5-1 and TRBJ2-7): KAGVTQTPRYLIKTRGQQVTLSCSPISGHRSVSWYQQTPGQGLQFLFEYFSETQRNKGNFPGRFSGRQFSNSRSEMNVSTLELGDSALYLCASSLGQLGYNEQYFGPGTRLTVT.

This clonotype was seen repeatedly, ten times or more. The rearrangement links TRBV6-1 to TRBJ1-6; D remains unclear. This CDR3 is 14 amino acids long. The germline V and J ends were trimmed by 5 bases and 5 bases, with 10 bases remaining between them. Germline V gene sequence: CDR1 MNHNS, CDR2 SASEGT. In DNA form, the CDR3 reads TGTGCCAGCAGTCAGGACCTCAATAATTCACCCCTCCACTTT. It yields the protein CASSQDLNNSPLHF.

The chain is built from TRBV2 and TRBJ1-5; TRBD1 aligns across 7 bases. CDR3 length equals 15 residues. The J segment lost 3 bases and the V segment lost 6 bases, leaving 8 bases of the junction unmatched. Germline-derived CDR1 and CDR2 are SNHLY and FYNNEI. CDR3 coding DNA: TGTGCCAGCAGGGACACAGGGGCGATCAATCAGCCCCAGCATTTT. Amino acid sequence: CASRDTGAINQPQHF.

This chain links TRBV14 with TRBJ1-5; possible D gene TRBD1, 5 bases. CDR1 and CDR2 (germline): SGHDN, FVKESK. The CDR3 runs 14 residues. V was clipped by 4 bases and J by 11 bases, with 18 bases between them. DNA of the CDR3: TGTGCCAGCAGCCCAGCGGGAGGGGTGGAGACCCAGCATTTT. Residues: CASSPAGGVETQHF.

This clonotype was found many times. DNA of the CDR3: TGTGCCAGTAGTATGAAGGACAGGGCCGGGGAGCTGTTTTTT. Residues: CASSMKDRAGELFF. This rearrangement joins TRBV19 to TRBJ2-2, with 8 nucleotides matching TRBD1. Trimming removed 3 bases from V and 6 bases from J; junction bases left unmatched: 3. This CDR3 is built from 14 residues. Germline-derived CDR1 and CDR2 are LNHDA and SQIVND (reference sequence). The full variable domain, with the rest looked up from reference TRBV19 and TRBJ2-2, is DGGITQSPKYLFRKEGQNVTLSCEQNLNHDAMYWYRQDPGQGLRLIYYSQIVNDFQKGDIAEGYSVSREKKESFPLTVTSAQKNPTAFYLCASSMKDRAGELFFGEGSRLTVL.

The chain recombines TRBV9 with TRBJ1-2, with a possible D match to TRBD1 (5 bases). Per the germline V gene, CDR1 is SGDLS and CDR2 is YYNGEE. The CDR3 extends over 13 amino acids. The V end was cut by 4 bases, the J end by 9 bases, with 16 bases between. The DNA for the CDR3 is TGTGCCAGCAGCCCAGGGACTAGCGGGAGCTACACCTTC. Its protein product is CASSPGTSGSYTF.

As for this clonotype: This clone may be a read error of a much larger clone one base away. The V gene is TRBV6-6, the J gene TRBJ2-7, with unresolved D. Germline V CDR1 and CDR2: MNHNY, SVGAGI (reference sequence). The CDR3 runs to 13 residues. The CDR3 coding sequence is TGTGCCGGCAGCCAGGTACACGGGTACGAGCAGTACTTC. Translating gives CAGSQVHGYEQYF.

The chain's CDR3 is CASGTGTGLSSPLHF. In DNA, the CDR3 is TGTGCCAGTGGGACCGGGACAGGGCTTAGTTCACCCCTCCACTTT. The genes are TRBV2 and TRBJ1-6, with 9 positions matching TRBD1. Unmatched junction bases numbered 12, after V lost 9 bases and J lost 9 bases. The CDR3 length is 15 residues. The germline V gene has CDR1 SNHLY and CDR2 FYNNEI.

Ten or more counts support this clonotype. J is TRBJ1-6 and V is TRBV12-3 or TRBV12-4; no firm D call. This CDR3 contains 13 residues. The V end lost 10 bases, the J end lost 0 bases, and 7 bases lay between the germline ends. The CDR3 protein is CATAGSYNSPLHF. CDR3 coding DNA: TGTGCCACCGCCGGCTCCTATAATTCACCCCTCCACTTT.

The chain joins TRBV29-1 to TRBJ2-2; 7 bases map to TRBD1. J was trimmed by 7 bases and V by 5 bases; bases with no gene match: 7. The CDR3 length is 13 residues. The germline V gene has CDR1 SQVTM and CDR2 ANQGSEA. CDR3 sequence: CSVRAGGNGELFF. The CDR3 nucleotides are TGCAGCGTTAGGGCAGGGGGTAACGGGGAGCTGTTTTTT.

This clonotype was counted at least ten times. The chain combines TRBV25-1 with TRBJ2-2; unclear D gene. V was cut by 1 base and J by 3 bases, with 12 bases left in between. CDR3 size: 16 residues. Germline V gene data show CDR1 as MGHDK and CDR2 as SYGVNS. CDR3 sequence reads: CASSELAKDYTGELFF. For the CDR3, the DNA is TGTGCCAGCAGTGAATTGGCTAAAGATTACACCGGGGAGCTGTTTTTT.

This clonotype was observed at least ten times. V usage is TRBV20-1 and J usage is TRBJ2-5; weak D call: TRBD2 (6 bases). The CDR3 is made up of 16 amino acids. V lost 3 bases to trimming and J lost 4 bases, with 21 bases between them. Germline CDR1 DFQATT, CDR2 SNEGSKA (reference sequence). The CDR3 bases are TGCAGTGCTAGGATTCGAAGACTAGTTTCAGGAGAGACCCAGTACTTC. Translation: CSARIRRLVSGETQYF.

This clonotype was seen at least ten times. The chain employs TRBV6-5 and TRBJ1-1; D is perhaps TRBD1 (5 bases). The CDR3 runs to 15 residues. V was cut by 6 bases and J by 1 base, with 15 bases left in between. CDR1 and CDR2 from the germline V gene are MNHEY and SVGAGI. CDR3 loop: CASRTSGTRNTEAFF. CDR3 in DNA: TGTGCCAGCAGAACCTCCGGGACTCGGAACACTGAAGCTTTCTTT.

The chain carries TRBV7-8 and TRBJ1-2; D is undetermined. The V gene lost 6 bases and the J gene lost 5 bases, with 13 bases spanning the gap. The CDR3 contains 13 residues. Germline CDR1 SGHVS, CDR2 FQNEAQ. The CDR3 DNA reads TGTGCCAGCAGTCGCCGGCCAGGTTATGGCTACACCTTC. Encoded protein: CASSRRPGYGYTF. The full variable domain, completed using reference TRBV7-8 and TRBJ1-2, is GAGVSQSPRYKVAKRGQDVALRCDPISGHVSLFWYQQALGQGPEFLTYFQNEAQLDKSGLPSDRFFAERPEGSVSTLKIQRTQQEDSAVYLCASSRRPGYGYTFGSGTRLTVV.

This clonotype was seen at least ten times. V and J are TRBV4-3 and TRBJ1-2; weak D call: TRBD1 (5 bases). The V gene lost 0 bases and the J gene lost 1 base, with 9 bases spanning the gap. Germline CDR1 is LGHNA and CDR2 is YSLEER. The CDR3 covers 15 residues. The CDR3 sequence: CASSQDLGVNYGYTF. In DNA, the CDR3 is TGCGCCAGCAGCCAAGATCTAGGGGTTAACTATGGCTACACCTTC.

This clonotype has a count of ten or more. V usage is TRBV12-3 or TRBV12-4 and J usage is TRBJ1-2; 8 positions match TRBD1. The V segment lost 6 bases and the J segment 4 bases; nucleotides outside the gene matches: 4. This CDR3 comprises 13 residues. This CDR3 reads CASSPGTGYGYTF. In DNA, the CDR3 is TGTGCCAGCAGCCCGGGGACAGGCTATGGCTACACCTTC.

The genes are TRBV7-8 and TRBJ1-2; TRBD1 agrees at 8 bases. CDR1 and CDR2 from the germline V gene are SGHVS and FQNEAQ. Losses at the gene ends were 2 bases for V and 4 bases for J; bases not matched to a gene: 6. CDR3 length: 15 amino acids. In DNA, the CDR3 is TGTGCCAGCAGCTTAAGGCGGGGACAGGCCTATGGCTACACCTTC. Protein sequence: CASSLRRGQAYGYTF.

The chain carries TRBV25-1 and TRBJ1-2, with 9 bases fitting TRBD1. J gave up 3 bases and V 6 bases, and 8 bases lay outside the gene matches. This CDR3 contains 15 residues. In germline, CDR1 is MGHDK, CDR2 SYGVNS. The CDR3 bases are TGTGCCAGCAGAACCTACAGGGGGCGAGACTATGGCTACACCTTC. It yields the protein CASRTYRGRDYGYTF.

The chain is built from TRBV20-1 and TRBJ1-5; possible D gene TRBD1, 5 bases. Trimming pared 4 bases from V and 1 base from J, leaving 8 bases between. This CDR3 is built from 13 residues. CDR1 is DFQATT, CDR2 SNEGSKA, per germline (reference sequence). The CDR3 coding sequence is TGCAGTGCTATACAGGCCAGCAATCAGCCCCAGCATTTT. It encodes CSAIQASNQPQHF.